The rows below give T cell receptor beta chains drawn from one sample of a study of technical replicates of blood from a handful of donors. TCRdb keeps only in-frame clones here, not all; method: immunoSEQ multiplex PCR. Counted here are 55,000 to 80,000 clones, 93% occurring once; the ten biggest clones make up about 0.25%. Sample: T cells isolated from PBMCs. The receptors were gathered from a human donor in good health. Both conserved end residues are part of each CDR3. Each record gives: V gene, J gene, clone size, D gene, CDR3 DNA, CDR3 protein. D genes are given only for firm matches. Only part of the rows carry a size: once, few, many, or a class if the clone is expanded.

v_gene: TRBV11-2; j_gene: TRBJ1-4; abundance: NA; d_gene: NA; CDR3nt: TGTGCCAGCAGCTTAGGACTCCCCTCAAGGGGGATTAATGAAAAACTGTTTTTT; CDR3aa: CASSLGLPSRGINEKLFF
v_gene: TRBV19; j_gene: TRBJ2-1; abundance: once; d_gene: NA; CDR3nt: TGTGCCAGTAGTATTCAGGGGCCGGAGGATGAGCAGTTCTTC; CDR3aa: CASSIQGPEDEQFF
v_gene: TRBV27; j_gene: TRBJ2-5; abundance: once; d_gene: NA; CDR3nt: TGTGCCAGCAGTCTCGGTTGGGTCCAGGGTGGGGGGTACCAAGAGACCCAGTACTTC; CDR3aa: CASSLGWVQGGGYQETQYF
v_gene: TRBV10-2; j_gene: TRBJ2-7; abundance: NA; d_gene: NA; CDR3nt: TGCGCCAGCAGTGTGGACTTCTCCTACGAGCAGTACTTC; CDR3aa: CASSVDFSYEQYF
v_gene: TRBV5-4; j_gene: TRBJ2-7; abundance: NA; d_gene: TRBD1; CDR3nt: TGTGCCAGCAGTCTGGGGGGACAGGGCTCCTACGAGCAGTACTTC; CDR3aa: CASSLGGQGSYEQYF
v_gene: TRBV10-3; j_gene: TRBJ2-2; abundance: NA; d_gene: NA; CDR3nt: TGTGCCATCAGTGAGTCATTAGCAGGGGGGACGAACACCGGGGAGCTGTTTTTT; CDR3aa: CAISESLAGGTNTGELFF
v_gene: TRBV11-2; j_gene: TRBJ1-2; abundance: NA; d_gene: NA; CDR3nt: TGTGCCAGCAGCTTAGGTGGGACAATGGCGCGGTATGGCTACACCTTC; CDR3aa: CASSLGGTMARYGYTF
v_gene: TRBV6-1; j_gene: TRBJ2-1; abundance: NA; d_gene: NA; CDR3nt: TGTGCCAGCAGTGAAACAGGAGGGGCTAATGAGCAGTTCTTC; CDR3aa: CASSETGGANEQFF
v_gene: TRBV15; j_gene: TRBJ2-1; abundance: NA; d_gene: TRBD2; CDR3nt: TGTGCCACCAGCAGTGGGACTAGCGTTTTCTCTGAGCAGTTCTTC; CDR3aa: CATSSGTSVFSEQFF
v_gene: TRBV7-9; j_gene: TRBJ1-6; abundance: few; d_gene: TRBD1; CDR3nt: TGTGCCAGCAGCTTATTTCCGGGACAGCATTCACCCCTCCACTTT; CDR3aa: CASSLFPGQHSPLHF